These 26 T cell receptor beta chains came from one sample sequenced in a study of PD-1 blockade in classical Hodgkin lymphoma (dated by TCRdb to the early 2020s). The time point label corresponds to: cycle 1 day 1 (C1D1), immediately before nivolumab initiation. Relapse after autologous stem cell transplantation had occurred in all trial patients, and cohorts A, B and C were distinguished by prior brentuximab vedotin exposure. The protocol used for the library was the immunoSEQ multiplex PCR assay. TCRdb obtained this table from immuneACCESS and retained in-frame rearrangements with V and J assigned. These tables miss some clones; where compared with another copy, unresolved V genes account for less than half of the shortfall, and the remainder is unexplained. This sample has roughly 50,000 clones in its table, and about 85% of those were observed once. Less than 20% of the sample belongs to the ten largest clones.

The specimen was peripheral blood mononuclear cells (PBMCs), collected at baseline. Source of these receptors: a human donor with classical Hodgkin lymphoma.

The chain uses TRBV7-8 and TRBJ2-1; TRBD2 matches at 8 bases. This CDR3 spans 15 amino acids. The germline CDR1 and CDR2 sequences are SGHVS and FQNEAQ. J gave up 7 bases and V 3 bases, and 8 bases lay outside the gene matches. The DNA of the CDR3 is TGTGCCAGCAGCTTTACTAGCGGTGTGGGGAATGAGCAGTTCTTC. Its translation: CASSFTSGVGNEQFF.

The V gene is TRBV7-2, the J gene TRBJ2-7; TRBD2 matches at 10 bases. CDR1 and CDR2 from the germline V gene are SGHTA and FQGNSA. CDR3 size: 15 residues. V gave up 1 base and J gave up 6 bases; unmatched junction bases: 6. CDR3 sequence reads: CASSLDPGLAVEQYF. The CDR3 bases are TGTGCCAGCAGCTTAGATCCCGGACTAGCGGTCGAGCAGTACTTC.

V and J are TRBV29-1 and TRBJ2-1; 12 bases are shared with TRBD2. The CDR3 length is 14 residues. Per the germline V gene, CDR1 is SQVTM and CDR2 is ANQGSEA. The J segment lost 5 bases and the V segment lost 8 bases, leaving 7 bases of the junction unmatched. The CDR3 DNA sequence: TGCAGCCTCGCGACTAGCGGGAGTAACAATGAGCAGTTCTTC. Its protein product is CSLATSGSNNEQFF.

This chain connects TRBV6-5 to TRBJ1-5; D gene ambiguous. The germline V and J ends were trimmed by 6 bases and 4 bases, with 13 bases remaining between them. This CDR3 comprises 14 residues. From germline, CDR1 is MNHEY and CDR2 SVGAGI. CDR3: CASSRRRLNQPQHF. CDR3 bases: TGTGCCAGCAGCCGACGACGGTTAAATCAGCCCCAGCATTTT.

V and J are TRBV6-1 and TRBJ2-5, with 9 bases aligning to TRBD2. Germline trimming cut 7 bases from V and 4 bases from J; bases unmatched to any gene: 10. CDR1 is MNHNS and CDR2 is SASEGT in the germline V gene. This CDR3 is 15 amino acids long. The DNA of the CDR3 is TGTGCCAGCATGATGACTAGCGGTCAGGGAGAGACCCAGTACTTC. Its translation is CASMMTSGQGETQYF.

This clone was found once. The rearrangement links TRBV18 to TRBJ2-1; perhaps TRBD2 as D (6 bases). This CDR3 is built from 15 residues. With 6 bases removed from V and 2 bases from J, the gap between germline ends came to 14 bases. The V gene's germline CDR1 is KGHSH and CDR2 LQKENI. The CDR3 DNA reads TGTGCCAGCTCCCCTTCAACGGGAGCCTACAATGAGCAGTTCTTC. It is translated as CASSPSTGAYNEQFF.

The rearrangement uses TRBV2 and TRBJ2-1, with 11 bases that match TRBD1. The trim removed 2 bases at V and 7 bases at J, leaving 7 bases unmatched. This CDR3 has 16 amino acids. The germline V gene has CDR1 SNHLY and CDR2 FYNNEI. CDR3 sequence reads: CASSELGGQGENEQFF. Written as DNA, the CDR3 is TGTGCCAGCAGTGAATTGGGGGGACAGGGGGAAAATGAGCAGTTCTTC.

The CDR3 loop reads CASSLEVGDGYTF. CDR3 in DNA: TGTGCCAGCAGCTTAGAAGTGGGAGATGGCTACACCTTC. V is TRBV11-1 and J is TRBJ1-2; D is undetermined. The germline V and J ends were trimmed by 1 base and 6 bases, with 9 bases remaining between them. CDR1 is SGHAT, CDR2 FQDESV, per germline (reference sequence). The CDR3 consists of 13 residues.

The V and J genes are TRBV7-9 and TRBJ2-6; D call uncertain. Germline V gene lookup returns CDR1 SEHNR and CDR2 FQNEAQ (reference sequence). The V end lost 1 base, the J end lost 4 bases, and 2 bases lay between the germline ends. This CDR3 has 13 amino acids. This chain's CDR3 is CASSLGGANVLTF. Here the CDR3 DNA reads TGTGCCAGCAGCTTAGGAGGGGCCAACGTCCTGACTTTC.

The chain links TRBV30 to TRBJ1-3; no reliable D call. Trimming shortened V by 0 bases and J by 2 bases, and 8 bases separated the two germline ends. The V gene's germline CDR1 is GTSNPN and CDR2 SVGIG (reference sequence). The CDR3 covers 14 residues. This CDR3 is CAWSVRGTGNTIYF. The CDR3 DNA reads as TGTGCCTGGAGTGTACGGGGAACTGGAAACACCATATATTTT.

As for this clone: Additional DNA sequences in this sample encode the identical CDR3. V and J are TRBV7-9 and TRBJ1-5, with 9 bases fitting TRBD1. With 3 bases clipped from V and 6 bases from J, the junction kept 3 bases outside the gene matches. CDR1 is SEHNR and CDR2 is FQNEAQ in the germline V gene (reference sequence). The CDR3 is 14 residues long. CDR3 sequence: CASSLGQGGQPQHF. For the CDR3, the DNA is TGTGCCAGCAGCTTGGGACAGGGAGGTCAGCCCCAGCATTTT.

The rearrangement joins TRBV5-1 to TRBJ1-5; no reliable D call. In germline, CDR1 is SGHRS, CDR2 YFSETQ. The CDR3 consists of 15 residues. V shed 1 base and J shed 0 bases, with 8 bases lying between them. The CDR3 nucleotides read TGCGCCAGCAGCTTGAGTGGCGATAGCAATCAGCCCCAGCATTTT. Its protein product is CASSLSGDSNQPQHF.

This CDR3 reads CASSPINSRGNTEAFF. The CDR3 nucleotides read TGTGCCAGCTCACCGATAAACTCAAGAGGGAACACTGAAGCTTTCTTT. This chain connects TRBV18 to TRBJ1-1; D unresolved. V lost 3 bases and J 1 base, leaving 15 bases between the germline ends. Germline V CDR1 and CDR2: KGHSH, LQKENI. The CDR3 has 16 residues. The variable domain in full, with the rest retrieved from reference TRBV18 and TRBJ1-1, is NAGVMQNPRHLVRRRGQEARLRCSPMKGHSHVYWYRQLPEEGLKFMVYLQKENIIDESGMPKERFSAEFPKEGPSILRIQQVVRGDSAAYFCASSPINSRGNTEAFFGQGTRLTVV.

This clone has a single count. Other nucleotide sequences from this sample produce the same CDR3. The chain uses TRBV6-5 and TRBJ2-1; D unresolved. Trimming left V 2 bases short and J 0 bases short, with 5 bases between. CDR1 and CDR2 (germline): MNHEY, SVGAGI. The CDR3 totals 14 residues. CDR3 amino acids: CASSYGSSYNEQFF. The DNA for the CDR3 is TGTGCCAGCAGTTACGGCAGCTCCTACAATGAGCAGTTCTTC.

The chain combines TRBV21-1 with TRBJ2-2. TRBV21-1 is noted as a pseudogene. The CDR3 loop spans 14 amino acids. CDR3 DNA sequence: TGTGCCAGCAGCAAAGTGTCAGGAGCCGGGGAGCTGTTTTTT. Translation: CASSKVSGAGELFF.

This clone was recorded only once. V and J are TRBV15 and TRBJ1-2, with D possibly being TRBD1 (5 bases). In germline, CDR1 is LNHNV, CDR2 YYDKDF (reference sequence). The CDR3 is made up of 17 amino acids. V was clipped by 0 bases and J by 5 bases, with 19 bases between them. CDR3 residues: CATSREGGGQARYGYTF. The CDR3 DNA reads TGTGCCACCAGCAGAGAGGGGGGAGGGCAGGCCAGGTATGGCTACACCTTC.

This sequence joins TRBV5-1 and TRBJ2-2; D remains unclear. CDR1 and CDR2 (germline): SGHRS, YFSETQ. The CDR3 consists of 13 residues. V gave up 2 bases and J gave up 7 bases, with 9 bases separating them. CDR3 loop: CASSLGRDGELFF. CDR3 nucleotides: TGCGCCAGCAGCTTAGGAAGAGACGGGGAGCTGTTTTTT.

The J gene is TRBJ1-2, the V gene TRBV10-3; TRBD1 agrees at 9 bases. Germline-derived CDR1 and CDR2 are ENHRY and SYGVKD. The CDR3 has 14 amino acids. Losses at the gene ends were 7 bases for V and 2 bases for J; bases not matched to a gene: 5. The CDR3 protein is CAINLQGANYGYTF. For the CDR3, the DNA is TGTGCCATCAACCTACAGGGGGCGAACTATGGCTACACCTTC.

This rearrangement joins TRBV12-5 to TRBJ2-3, with 9 bases lining up with TRBD2. The CDR3 consists of 14 residues. Germline V gene data show CDR1 as LGHNT and CDR2 as FRNRAP. With 3 bases clipped from V and 3 bases from J, the junction kept 1 base outside the gene matches. CDR3 region: CASGLLAGTDTQYF. CDR3 in DNA: TGTGCTAGTGGTTTACTAGCGGGTACAGATACGCAGTATTTT.

The chain has TRBV27 and TRBJ2-7; D unclear. The CDR3 covers 14 residues. With 2 bases removed from V and 0 bases from J, the gap between germline ends came to 8 bases. CDR1 is MNHEY and CDR2 is SMNVEV in the germline V gene (reference sequence). The CDR3 here is CASSLKAVSYEQYF. The CDR3 region has the DNA TGTGCCAGCAGTTTAAAGGCGGTCTCCTACGAGCAGTACTTC.

The V and J genes are TRBV19 and TRBJ1-1; D uncertain. Germline lookup yields CDR1 LNHDA and CDR2 SQIVND (reference sequence). The germline V and J ends were trimmed by 7 bases and 5 bases, with 23 bases remaining between them. The CDR3 is 16 amino acids. This CDR3 reads CASTTQGNRAGTEAFF. Here the CDR3 DNA reads TGTGCCAGTACCACCCAAGGGAACCGGGCCGGGACTGAAGCTTTCTTT. The full variable domain, its missing parts supplied by reference TRBV19 and TRBJ1-1, is DGGITQSPKYLFRKEGQNVTLSCEQNLNHDAMYWYRQDPGQGLRLIYYSQIVNDFQKGDIAEGYSVSREKKESFPLTVTSAQKNPTAFYLCASTTQGNRAGTEAFFGQGTRLTVV.

The rearrangement uses TRBV5-1 and TRBJ2-1; no firm D call. Trimming cost V 2 bases and J 8 bases, with 8 bases left between them. Germline values: CDR1 SGHRS, CDR2 YFSETQ. The CDR3 runs to 12 residues. CDR3 bases: TGCGCCAGCAGCTTTCGATGGGATGAGCAGTTCTTC. This translates into CASSFRWDEQFF. The whole variable domain, remainder taken from reference TRBV5-1 and TRBJ2-1, is KAGVTQTPRYLIKTRGQQVTLSCSPISGHRSVSWYQQTPGQGLQFLFEYFSETQRNKGNFPGRFSGRQFSNSRSEMNVSTLELGDSALYLCASSFRWDEQFFGPGTRLTVL.

The chain is built from TRBV7-2 and TRBJ2-7; 7 bases fit TRBD1. The CDR3 totals 12 residues. Trimming took 5 bases from V and 6 from J; bases not matched to a gene: 4. Germline V gene sequence: CDR1 SGHTA, CDR2 FQGNSA. Here the CDR3 DNA reads TGTGCCAGCAGCAGACAGGGTTCCGAGCAGTACTTC. This translates into CASSRQGSEQYF.

This clone was observed once. V gene TRBV29-1 combines with J gene TRBJ1-1; the match to TRBD1 covers 8 bases. The CDR3 length is 15 residues. Germline V gene sequence: CDR1 SQVTM, CDR2 ANQGSEA. V lost 1 base and J lost 1; bases outside the gene matches: 5. The CDR3 loop reads CSVEGPGGRNTEAFF. CDR3 nucleotides: TGCAGCGTTGAAGGGCCAGGGGGCAGGAACACTGAAGCTTTCTTT.

The rearrangement links TRBV5-8 to TRBJ2-1, with a weak D call TRBD2 (5 bases). Germline assignment: CDR1 SGHTS and CDR2 YDEGEE. The V gene lost 3 bases and the J gene lost 0 bases, with 19 bases spanning the gap. This CDR3 region has 18 residues. The CDR3: CASSYEVSVLSSYNEQFF. In DNA, the CDR3 is TGTGCCAGCAGCTACGAAGTTAGCGTCTTGAGCTCCTACAATGAGCAGTTCTTC.

This clone was found a few times. The chain employs TRBV18 and TRBJ2-3; D is unresolved. Trimming left V 4 bases short and J 4 bases short, with 9 bases between. This CDR3 comprises 13 residues. Germline assignment: CDR1 KGHSH and CDR2 LQKENI. The CDR3 coding sequence is TGTGCCAGCTCACGCACTGGCCCAGATACGCAGTATTTT. Translated: CASSRTGPDTQYF.